Reported below is one T cell receptor (beta chain). Its antigen remains unidentified. TCR beta CDR3 region amplification was performed from RNA transcripts. TCR CDR3 underwent first-round RT-PCR with the HTBI primer set. Each CDR3 protein is one row after TCRdb ran MiXCR on the multiplex PCR reads. The sample holds around 600,000 distinct CDR3 sequences; about 16% are singletons and the top ten take roughly 3.5%. Exclusion of a patient resulted from uncontrolled infection, other autoimmune disease, pregnancy or lactation. These data are taken from a study of T cells in Graves' hyperthyroidism and ophthalmopathy. Germline-derived CDR1 and CDR2 are LNHNV and YYDKDF (reference sequence). There are 16 residues in the CDR3. V was cut by 0 bases and J by 1 base, with 13 bases left in between. General study results and limits: A 13 V-J model separated ophthalmopathy from stable hyperthyroidism.

The rearrangement links TRBV15 to TRBJ2-7; a weak D match, TRBD1 (5 bases). The material sequenced was blood. The TCR originated in a woman in her forties with Graves' ophthalmopathy. For the CDR3, the DNA is TGTGCCACCAGCAGAGATCAGCCCGACAGTTCCTACGAGCAGTACTTC. Protein product: CATSRDQPDSSYEQYF.